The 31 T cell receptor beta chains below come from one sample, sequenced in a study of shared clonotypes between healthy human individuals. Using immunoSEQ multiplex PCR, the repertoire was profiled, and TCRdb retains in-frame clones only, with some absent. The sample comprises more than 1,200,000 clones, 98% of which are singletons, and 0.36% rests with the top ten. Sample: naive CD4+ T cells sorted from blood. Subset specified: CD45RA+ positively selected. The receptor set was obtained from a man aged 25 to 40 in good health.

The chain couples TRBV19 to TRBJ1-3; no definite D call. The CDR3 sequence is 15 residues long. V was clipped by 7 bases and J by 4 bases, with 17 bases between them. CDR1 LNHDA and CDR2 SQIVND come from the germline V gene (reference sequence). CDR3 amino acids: CASTAGLLPGNTIYF. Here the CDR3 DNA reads TGTGCCAGTACCGCGGGCCTCTTACCGGGAAACACCATATATTTT. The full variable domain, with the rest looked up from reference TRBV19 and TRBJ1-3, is DGGITQSPKYLFRKEGQNVTLSCEQNLNHDAMYWYRQDPGQGLRLIYYSQIVNDFQKGDIAEGYSVSREKKESFPLTVTSAQKNPTAFYLCASTAGLLPGNTIYFGEGSWLTVV.

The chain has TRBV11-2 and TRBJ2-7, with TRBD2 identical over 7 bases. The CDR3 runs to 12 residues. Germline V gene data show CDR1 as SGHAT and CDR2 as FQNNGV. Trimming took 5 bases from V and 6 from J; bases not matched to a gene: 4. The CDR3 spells CASSHPSGEQYF. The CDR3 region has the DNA TGTGCCAGCAGCCATCCTAGCGGCGAGCAGTACTTC.

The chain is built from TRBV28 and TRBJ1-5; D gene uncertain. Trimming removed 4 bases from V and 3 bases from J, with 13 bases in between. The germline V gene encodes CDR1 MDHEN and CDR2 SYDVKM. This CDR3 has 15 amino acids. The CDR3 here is CASSSLDGYNQPQHF. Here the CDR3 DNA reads TGTGCCAGCAGTTCCCTCGACGGATACAATCAGCCCCAGCATTTT.

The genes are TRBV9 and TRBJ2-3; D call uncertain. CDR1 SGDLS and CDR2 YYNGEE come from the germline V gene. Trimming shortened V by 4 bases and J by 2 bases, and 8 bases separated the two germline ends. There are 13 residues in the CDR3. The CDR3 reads CASSQHPTDTQYF. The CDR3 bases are TGTGCCAGCAGCCAACACCCCACAGATACGCAGTATTTT.

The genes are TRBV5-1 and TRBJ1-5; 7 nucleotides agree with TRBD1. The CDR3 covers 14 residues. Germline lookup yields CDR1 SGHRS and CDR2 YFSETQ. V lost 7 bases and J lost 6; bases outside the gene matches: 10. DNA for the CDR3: TGCGCCAGCTCAACAGGGGATGCAGGTCAGCCCCAGCATTTT. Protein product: CASSTGDAGQPQHF.

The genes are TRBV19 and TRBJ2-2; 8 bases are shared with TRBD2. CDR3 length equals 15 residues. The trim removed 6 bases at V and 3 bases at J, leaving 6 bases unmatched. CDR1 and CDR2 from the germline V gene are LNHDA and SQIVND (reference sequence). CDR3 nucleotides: TGTGCCAGTAGATCCGGGACTAGTTACACCGGGGAGCTGTTTTTT. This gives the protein CASRSGTSYTGELFF.

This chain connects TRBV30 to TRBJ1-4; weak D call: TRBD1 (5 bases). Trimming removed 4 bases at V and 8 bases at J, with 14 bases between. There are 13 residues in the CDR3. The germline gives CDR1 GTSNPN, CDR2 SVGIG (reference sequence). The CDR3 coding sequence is TGTGCCTGGACCTACTGGGGGGGAGAAAAACTGTTTTTT. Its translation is CAWTYWGGEKLFF.

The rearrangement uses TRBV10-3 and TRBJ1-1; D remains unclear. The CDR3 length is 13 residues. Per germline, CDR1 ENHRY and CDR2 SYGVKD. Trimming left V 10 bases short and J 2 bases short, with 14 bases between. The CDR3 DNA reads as TGTGCCACGAACTTAAAGCCAAACACTGAAGCTTTCTTT. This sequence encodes CATNLKPNTEAFF.

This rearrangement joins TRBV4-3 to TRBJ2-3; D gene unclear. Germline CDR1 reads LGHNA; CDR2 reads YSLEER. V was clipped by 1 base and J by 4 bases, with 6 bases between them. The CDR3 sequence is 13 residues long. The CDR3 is CASSQARPDTQYF. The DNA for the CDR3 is TGCGCCAGCAGCCAAGCTAGACCAGATACGCAGTATTTT.

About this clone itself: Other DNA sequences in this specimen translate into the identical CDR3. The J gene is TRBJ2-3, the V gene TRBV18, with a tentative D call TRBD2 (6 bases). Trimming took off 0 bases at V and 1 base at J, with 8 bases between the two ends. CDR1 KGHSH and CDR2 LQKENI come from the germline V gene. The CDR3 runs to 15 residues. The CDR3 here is CASSPPTGGTDTQYF. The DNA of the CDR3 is TGTGCCAGCTCACCACCGACGGGGGGCACAGATACGCAGTATTTT.

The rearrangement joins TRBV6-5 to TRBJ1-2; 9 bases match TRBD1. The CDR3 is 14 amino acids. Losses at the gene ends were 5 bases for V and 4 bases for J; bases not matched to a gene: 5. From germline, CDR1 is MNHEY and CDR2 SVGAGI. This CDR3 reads CASSDRDRVYGYTF. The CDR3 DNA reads TGTGCCAGCAGTGACCGGGACAGGGTCTATGGCTACACCTTC.

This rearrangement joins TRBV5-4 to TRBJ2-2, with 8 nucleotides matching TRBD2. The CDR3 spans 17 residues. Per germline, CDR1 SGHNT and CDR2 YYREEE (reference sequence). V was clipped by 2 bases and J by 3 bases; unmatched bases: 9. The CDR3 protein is CASSLSRREEDTGELFF. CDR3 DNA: TGTGCCAGCAGCTTAAGTAGGCGGGAGGAAGACACCGGGGAGCTGTTTTTT.

Here the CDR3 DNA reads TGCGCCAGCAGCCGCCAAAGCAGGGAAGGAGGCGAGCAGTACTTC. Its translation is CASSRQSREGGEQYF. The chain employs TRBV5-1 and TRBJ2-7, with D possibly being TRBD1 or TRBD2 (5 bases each). Per the germline V gene, CDR1 is SGHRS and CDR2 is YFSETQ. The CDR3 extends over 15 amino acids. V lost 4 bases, J lost 6 bases, and 20 bases lay in between.

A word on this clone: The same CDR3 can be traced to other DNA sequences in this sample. CDR3 loop: CASSRQLAGSYEQYF. DNA for the CDR3: TGTGCCAGCAGCCGTCAACTAGCGGGGTCCTACGAGCAGTACTTC. J is TRBJ2-7 and V is TRBV11-2; 10 nucleotides line up with TRBD2. V was pared by 5 bases and J by 1 base, with 5 bases of the junction left unmatched. The length of the CDR3 is 15 residues. From germline, CDR1 is SGHAT and CDR2 FQNNGV.

CDR3 loop: CASSLAGGQYNEQFF. In nucleotides, the CDR3 is TGTGCCAGCAGCCTAGCGGGAGGTCAGTACAATGAGCAGTTCTTC. This chain links TRBV5-4 with TRBJ2-1; 11 nucleotides agree with TRBD2. The CDR3 totals 15 residues. J was trimmed by 4 bases and V by 4 bases; bases with no gene match: 4. Germline loops: CDR1 SGHNT, CDR2 YYREEE (reference sequence).

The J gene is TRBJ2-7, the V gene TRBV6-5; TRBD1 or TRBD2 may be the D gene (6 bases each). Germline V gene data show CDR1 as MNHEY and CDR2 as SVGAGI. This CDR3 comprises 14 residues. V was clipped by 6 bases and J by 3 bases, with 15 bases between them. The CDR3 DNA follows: TGTGCCAGCAGCCCCGGGGGCCGTTACTACGAGCAGTACTTC. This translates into CASSPGGRYYEQYF.

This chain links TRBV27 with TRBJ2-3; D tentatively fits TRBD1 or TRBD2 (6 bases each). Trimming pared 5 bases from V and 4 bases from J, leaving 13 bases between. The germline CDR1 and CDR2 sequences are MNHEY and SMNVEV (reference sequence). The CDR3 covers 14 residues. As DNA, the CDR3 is TGTGCCAGCAGTCTTCGAAGGGGGGCAGATACGCAGTATTTT. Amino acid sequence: CASSLRRGADTQYF.

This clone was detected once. For the CDR3, the DNA is TGCGCCAGCAGCTCCGATGGACTAGCGGGAGGGGAACAGTTCTTC. This codes for CASSSDGLAGGEQFF. The chain carries TRBV5-1 and TRBJ2-1; TRBD2 agrees at 15 bases. This CDR3 has 15 amino acids. V lost 3 bases, J lost 13 bases, and 8 bases stayed unmatched. Germline CDR1 is SGHRS and CDR2 is YFSETQ.

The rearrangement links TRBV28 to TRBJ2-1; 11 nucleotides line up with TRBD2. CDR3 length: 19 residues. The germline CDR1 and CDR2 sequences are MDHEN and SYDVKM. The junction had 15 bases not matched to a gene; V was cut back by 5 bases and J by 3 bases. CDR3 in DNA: TGTGCCAGCAGTCCGACCCAAGGACTAGCGGGTCCCTTCTACAATGAGCAGTTCTTC. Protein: CASSPTQGLAGPFYNEQFF.

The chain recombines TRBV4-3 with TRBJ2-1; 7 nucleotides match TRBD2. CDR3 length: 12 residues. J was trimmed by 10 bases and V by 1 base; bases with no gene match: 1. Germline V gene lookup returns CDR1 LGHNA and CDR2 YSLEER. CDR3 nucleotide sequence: TGCGCCAGCAGCCAAGCCGGGAGGGAGCAGTTCTTC. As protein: CASSQAGREQFF.

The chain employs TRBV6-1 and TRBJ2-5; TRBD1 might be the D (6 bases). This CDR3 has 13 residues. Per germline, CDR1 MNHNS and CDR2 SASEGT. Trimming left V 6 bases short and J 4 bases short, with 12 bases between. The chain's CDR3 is CASRDRSVETQYF. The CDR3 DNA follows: TGTGCCAGCAGGGACAGATCTGTAGAGACCCAGTACTTC.

CDR3 in amino acids: CASSSKAATNEKLFF. As DNA, the CDR3 is TGTGCCAGCAGTTCAAAAGCTGCAACTAATGAAAAACTGTTTTTT. The chain joins TRBV2 to TRBJ1-4, with unresolved D. The CDR3 spans 15 residues. Germline CDR1 and CDR2: SNHLY and FYNNEI. V gave up 5 bases and J gave up 0 bases, with 10 bases separating them.

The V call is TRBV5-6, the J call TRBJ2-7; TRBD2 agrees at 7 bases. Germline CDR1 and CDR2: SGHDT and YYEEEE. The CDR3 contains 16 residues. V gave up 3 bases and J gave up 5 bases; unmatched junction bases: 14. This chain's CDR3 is CASSSNPVGRANEQYF. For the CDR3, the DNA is TGTGCCAGCAGCTCGAACCCAGTAGGGAGGGCGAACGAGCAGTACTTC. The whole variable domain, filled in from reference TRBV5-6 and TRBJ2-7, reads DAGVTQSPTHLIKTRGQQVTLRCSPKSGHDTVSWYQQALGQGPQFIFQYYEEEERQRGNFPDRFSGHQFPNYSSELNVNALLLGDSALYLCASSSNPVGRANEQYFGPGTRLTVT.

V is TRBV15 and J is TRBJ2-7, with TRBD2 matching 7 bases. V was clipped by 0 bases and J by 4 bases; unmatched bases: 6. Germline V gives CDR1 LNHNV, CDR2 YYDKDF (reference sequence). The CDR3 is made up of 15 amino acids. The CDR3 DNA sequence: TGTGCCACCAGCAGAGAGAGCGGGATGGGATACGAGCAGTACTTC. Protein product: CATSRESGMGYEQYF.

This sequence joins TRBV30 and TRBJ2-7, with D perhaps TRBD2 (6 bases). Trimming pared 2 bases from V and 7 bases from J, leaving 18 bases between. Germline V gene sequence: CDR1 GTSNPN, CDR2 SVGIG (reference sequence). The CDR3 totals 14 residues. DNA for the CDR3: TGTGCCTGGAGTCCGCGTCCGGGGGTGGGGGAGCAGTACTTC. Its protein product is CAWSPRPGVGEQYF.

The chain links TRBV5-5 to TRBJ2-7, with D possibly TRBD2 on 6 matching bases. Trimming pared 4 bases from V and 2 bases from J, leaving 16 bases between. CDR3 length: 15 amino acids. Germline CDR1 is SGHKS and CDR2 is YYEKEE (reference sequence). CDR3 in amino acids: CASSRGGAGTYEQYF. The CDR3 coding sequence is TGTGCCAGCAGCCGAGGAGGGGCGGGAACCTACGAGCAGTACTTC.

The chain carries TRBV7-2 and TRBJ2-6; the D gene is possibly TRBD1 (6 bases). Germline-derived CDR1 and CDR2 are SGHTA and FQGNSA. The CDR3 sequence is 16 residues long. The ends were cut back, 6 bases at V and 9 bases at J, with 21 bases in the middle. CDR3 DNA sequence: TGTGCCAGCAGTCATACTCCCGGGACAAAAGGCAACGTCCTGACTTTC. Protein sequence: CASSHTPGTKGNVLTF.

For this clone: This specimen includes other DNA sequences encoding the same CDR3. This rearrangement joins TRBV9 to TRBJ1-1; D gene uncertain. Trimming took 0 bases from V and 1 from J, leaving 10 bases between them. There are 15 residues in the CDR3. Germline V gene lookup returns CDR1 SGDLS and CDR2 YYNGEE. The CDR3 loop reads CASSVDPGENTEAFF. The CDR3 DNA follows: TGTGCCAGCAGCGTAGATCCCGGTGAGAACACTGAAGCTTTCTTT.

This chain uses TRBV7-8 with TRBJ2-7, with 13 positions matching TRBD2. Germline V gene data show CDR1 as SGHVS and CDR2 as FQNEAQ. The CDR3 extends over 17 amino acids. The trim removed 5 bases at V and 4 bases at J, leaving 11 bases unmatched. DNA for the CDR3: TGTGCCAGCAGCCGGACTAGCGGGAGCCAAGCCCAATACGAGCAGTACTTC. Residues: CASSRTSGSQAQYEQYF.

The CDR3 DNA sequence: TGTGCCAGCAGCGTAGATTTTGCGACCACAGATACGCAGTATTTT. Translating it yields CASSVDFATTDTQYF. The J gene is TRBJ2-3, the V gene TRBV9; D ambiguous. The germline gives CDR1 SGDLS, CDR2 YYNGEE. The CDR3 loop spans 15 amino acids. Deletions cut 0 bases from V and 2 bases from J, with 10 bases between.

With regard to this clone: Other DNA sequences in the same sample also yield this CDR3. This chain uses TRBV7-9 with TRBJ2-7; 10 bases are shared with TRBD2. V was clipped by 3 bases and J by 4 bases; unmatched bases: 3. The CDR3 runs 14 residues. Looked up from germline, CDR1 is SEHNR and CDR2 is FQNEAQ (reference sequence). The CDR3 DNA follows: TGTGCCAGCAGCTTGCTAGCGGGAGTATACGAGCAGTACTTC. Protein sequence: CASSLLAGVYEQYF.